Sequencing of this T cell receptor (beta chain) was carried out in a study of blood T cell repertoires in COVID-19. About the research overall: Sites across the United States, Italy and Spain contributed samples from acute and convalescent COVID-19. T cells, B-cell-depleted T cells, or PBMCs provided the cDNA or gDNA that served as material.

Germline-derived CDR1 and CDR2 are SGHNT and YYREEE (reference sequence). This CDR3 has 15 residues. V lost 2 bases, J lost 1 base, and 12 bases lay in between. Per the original methods: Estimates of nucleated cell counts were drawn from the amplification of reference gene primers. Only in-frame clones appear in the TCRdb table, and some are missing; sequencing was by immunoSEQ multiplex PCR. The V and J calls and clone size were taken over from that table, and D and trimming were inferred from the DNA. The sample holds around 300,000 clones, 85% to 90% seen once. The specimen sequenced was peripheral blood. The TCR comes from a middle-aged woman with acute or convalescent COVID-19. The J gene is TRBJ1-1, the V gene TRBV5-4; D is unresolved. CDR3 coding DNA: TGTGCCAGCAGCTTAAGAGCCCCCGGGAACACTGAAGCTTTCTTT. Amino acids: CASSLRAPGNTEAFF.